One TCR beta chain is described in this entry. Its antigen remains unidentified. Per-base qualities were not stored, and no clone one base away is much larger. The data originate from a study of naive and memory T cell subsets (TCRdb year 2017). Regarding the study in general: According to the figure summarizing the samples, there were around ten blood donors, 7 tuberculin skin test biopsies and 3 saline control biopsies. PCR2 was typically a SYBR Green qPCR stopped at a set threshold; low-input samples could instead use end-point PCR (around 6 cycles).

Using 3' ligation of a UMI-containing oligonucleotide to TCR cDNA, the study laid out a robust and sensitive protocol to amplify, sequence and analyze TCRs. For whole blood analysis, over 2 ml of peripheral blood was collected from healthy adult volunteers into Tempus tubes, and RNA was extracted following the manufacturer's instructions. Total RNA, without cell sorting, was DNase treated with RQ1 DNase before reverse transcription, targeting about 1 to 1000 ng input. To check how robust the pipeline was in samples where T cells make up a minority population, libraries were built from skin biopsies and whole blood. Library construction relied on 5' RACE. The ligated cDNA was amplified in four rounds of PCR with nested alpha and beta constant region primers together with the SP2 primer. For the blood and skin samples, reverse transcription of TCR RNA was done with SuperScript IV along with alpha and beta constant region primers. Using T4 RNA ligase 1, an oligonucleotide carrying both the Illumina SP2 primer and a UMI was ligated onto the 3' end of the cDNA. To prevent hairpin formation, the 12-nucleotide UMI was made up of two random hexamers with an eight-base spacer between them. From the second PCR onward, TCR alpha and beta chain libraries were processed separately and dual indexed for multiplexing. After pooling, the indexed libraries were analyzed by capillary electrophoresis and sequenced on either an Illumina MiSeq or NextSeq. PhiX DNA at about 5-7% was spiked into libraries to increase base diversity and improve cluster recognition. The paper's data handling went like this. Demultiplexor extracted UMIs from read 2, combined them with read 1 TCR sequence, and split reads by sample indices. V and J genes and V-J junctions were identified by Decombinator, and each TCR was assigned a five-part identifier that included V and J deletions. UMIs were used by Collapsinator to correct sequencing errors and PCR amplification heterogeneity, so that a UMI-based abundance was obtained for each TCR. CDR3Translator turned identifiers into nucleotide sequence, translated that sequence into amino acids, and pulled out CDR3 regions based on terminal motifs. After normalization to the amount of input RNA, error-corrected alpha and beta TCR counts from blood and skin were compared. In TCRdb, the public reads were trimmed at Q25 with fastp and aligned with MiXCR, with productive beta chains retained. Identical CDR3 proteins give one entry, which carries the most common genes and DNA. The V and J calls reflect TCRdb's pipeline rather than the authors' work. The sample yields about 56,000 distinct CDR3 sequences; approximately 8% were counted once. The ten largest make up over 8% of the sample.

Trimming takes 8 bases off V and 6 bases off J; junction bases not matched to a gene: 7. CDR1 and CDR2, looked up from the germline V gene, are ENHRY and SYGVKD. The CDR3 starts with the cysteine, ends with the phenylalanine, and has 13 residues. The retained sequence is limited to the CDR3, 39 bases, with the frame set at the first base. On the study overall, not on this receptor specifically: The potential sensitivity of the RNA-based method to TCR transcript changes with T cell activation and differentiation was acknowledged.

This clonotype originated in a female donor in good health. The V gene is TRBV10-3 and the J gene is TRBJ2-3; 8 bases in the middle match TRBD2. The CDR3 reads CAIQGSGGDTQYF. The base sequence is TGTGCCATCCAGGGGAGCGGGGGTGATACGCAGTATTTT.